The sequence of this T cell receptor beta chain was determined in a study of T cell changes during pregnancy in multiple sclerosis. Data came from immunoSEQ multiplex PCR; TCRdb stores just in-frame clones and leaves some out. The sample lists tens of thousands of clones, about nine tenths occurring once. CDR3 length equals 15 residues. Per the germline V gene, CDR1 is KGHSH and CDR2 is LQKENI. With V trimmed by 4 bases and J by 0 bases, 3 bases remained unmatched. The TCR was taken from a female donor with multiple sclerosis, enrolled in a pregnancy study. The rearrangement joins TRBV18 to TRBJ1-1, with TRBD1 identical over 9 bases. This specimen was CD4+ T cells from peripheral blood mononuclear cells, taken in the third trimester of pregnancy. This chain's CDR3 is CASSLRDRVNTEAFF. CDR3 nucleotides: TGTGCCAGCTCACTGCGGGACAGGGTGAACACTGAAGCTTTCTTT.